This TCR beta chain was documented in a study of shared clonotypes between healthy human individuals (dated by TCRdb to 2020 to 2022). At the level of the whole study: The cohort comprised a couple of women and three men aged 18 to 49 years. To estimate repertoire size and how much clonotypes are shared between individuals, the study performed deep sequencing of blood TCR repertoires from five healthy adults. To increase sequencing depth and limit assay-specific biases, TCR repertoire library preparation and sequencing were carried out by different laboratories using diverse techniques. Between about 0.8 and 9 billion PBMCs per donor were obtained by leukapheresis.

On this clone itself: It lacks a known antigen. There are no base qualities to consult, and no much larger clone falls within one base.

From V the trimming removes 3 bases and from J it removes 5 bases, while the gene matches leave 6 bases of the junction unaccounted for. As encoded in the germline V gene (reference sequence), CDR1 is SGHKS while CDR2 is YYEKEE. The CDR3 contains 15 residues, cysteine and phenylalanine counted. Only the CDR3 region is kept as DNA, spanning 45 bases read in frame from base 1. The paper as a whole reports these results and caveats: The small number of donors limited the genetic and exposure-history diversity represented. Pairwise subsampling led to the expectation that sequencing depth would affect the degree of clonotype sharing among donors. Only blood was sampled, and tissue TCR repertoires likely differ from those in blood.

The donors were healthy, HIV-negative adults with no recently reported acute infections or vaccinations. Every donor was a Caucasian adult living in Nashville, Tennessee, USA. For unsorted samples, 100 million or so PBMCs were counted, and genomic DNA was extracted using the QIAamp DNA Blood Mini kit. After blood collection by leukapheresis, PBMCs were isolated using Ficoll-Histopaque density gradient centrifugation and then cryopreserved in the vapor phase of liquid nitrogen. TCR CDR3 regions were amplified from genomic DNA by multiplex PCR using the deep immunoSEQ assay. Genomic DNA extracted from each cell subset was distributed evenly over all wells of several immunoSEQ 96-well plates, and each plate served as one replicate. For unsorted PBMC, roughly 0.3 ug genomic DNA, equal to 25,000 to 35,000 T cell genomes, was loaded into each replicate PCR. Ten immunoSEQ deep assay plates were used to sequence unsorted PBMC genomic DNA. Purified libraries were measured with a Qubit 3.0 fluorometer, size-checked on a Bioanalyzer 2100, and measured again with the KAPA Library Quantification kit. Every immunoSEQ 96-well plate was sequenced on a separate single-read 150-cycle Illumina NextSeq 550 flow cell. The original pipeline was this. Because the immunoSEQ output held only junctional sequences and lacked quality scores, the filtering could not match the filtering applied to full-length reads. Sequences were annotated with PyIR, a Python wrapper for IgBLAST v1.9, and V/J genes and CDR3 were assigned using IMGT germline references. Reads were filtered out if the reads had weak V/J assignments (E-value above 1e-6), no CDR3, stop codons, out-of-frame junctions, or ambiguous translated residues. V3J clonotypes were defined as sequences sharing the same inferred V gene, J gene, and CDR3 amino acid sequence. Percentage overlap between repertoires was computed as shared unique clonotypes divided by the size of the smaller repertoire. Repertoire richness was assessed with RTK rarefaction, the Chao1 estimator, and Recon v2.1 estimates of unobserved clonotypes. Here the immuneACCESS table is served through TCRdb, limited to in-frame sequences with V and J called. Missing clones are a known gap in these copies; in checked studies unresolved V genes cover under half, and the rest lacks a known reason. The V and J calls and clone size are taken from that table; D and trimming were inferred from the DNA. The sample table records 470,000 or so clones; roughly 80% of these occur just once. The leading ten clones occupy about 11% of the sample.

This sequence originates from a woman aged 40 to 55 in good health. Some clones in this sample may be carry-over from other donors' samples. The sequence joins TRBV5-5 to TRBJ2-1; 9 junctional bases match TRBD1. Material: PBMCs. CDR3 sequence: CASSSGQGWNNEQFF. The nucleotide sequence is TGTGCCAGCAGCTCCGGACAGGGGTGGAACAATGAGCAGTTCTTC.